These 2 T cell receptor beta chains were all obtained from the same sample, sequenced in a study of CD8+ T cells in alopecia areata. The treatment: oral pan-JAK inhibitor, 5-10 mg twice daily. It was cDNA, reverse transcribed from extracted RNA, that served as the sequencing template. The assay was immunoSEQ multiplex PCR, and TCRdb's table has in-frame clones only and misses some. The data contain roughly 60,000 clones, around 42% of them singletons. The input for sequencing was CD8+ T cells sorted from blood, taken around week 36, from a patient treated with tofacitinib. These receptors were collected from a human donor with alopecia areata.

This clone was seen only a few times. The chain employs TRBV28 and TRBJ2-2, with D unresolved. Trimming cost V 2 bases and J 6 bases, with 4 bases left between them. Germline CDR1 is MDHEN and CDR2 is SYDVKM. The CDR3 totals 12 residues. The DNA of the CDR3 is TGTGCCAGCAGTTTAGATGCCGGGGAGCTGTTTTTT. It is translated as CASSLDAGELFF. Looking up the rest from reference TRBV28 and TRBJ2-2 gives the full variable domain: DVKVTQSSRYLVKRTGEKVFLECVQDMDHENMFWYRQDPGLGLRLIYFSYDVKMKEKGDIPEGYSVSREKKERFSLILESASTNQTSMYLCASSLDAGELFFGEGSRLTVL.

The chain links TRBV4-1 to TRBJ1-2; 8 bases map to TRBD1. The J segment lost 1 base and the V segment lost 3 bases, leaving 1 base of the junction unmatched. Germline lookup yields CDR1 MGHRA and CDR2 YSYEKL. This CDR3 has 14 amino acids. CDR3 nucleotide sequence: TGCGCCAGCAGCCACGGACAGGGTAACTATGGCTACACCTTC. Protein sequence: CASSHGQGNYGYTF.